The 24 T cell receptor beta chains below come from one sample, sequenced in a study of cytomegalovirus exposure and HLA in healthy donors. The PCR ran on 60 Vbeta and 13 Jbeta primers. The method was immunoSEQ multiplex PCR; TCRdb's version includes in-frame clones alone and lacks a portion of them. Its table lists about 130,000 clones. Sample: PBMCs. The source is a man aged 18 to 35 in good health and CMV-seronegative.

Concerning this clone itself: The same CDR3 also results from other DNA sequences found in this sample. The rearrangement uses TRBV2 and TRBJ1-2; D may be TRBD1 (6 bases). Trimming pared 4 bases from V and 8 bases from J, leaving 17 bases between. The CDR3 consists of 14 residues. CDR1 and CDR2 from the germline V gene are SNHLY and FYNNEI. DNA for the CDR3: TGTGCCAGCAGTGGGAGTAGGGGGTTCGGGGGCTACACCTTC. Its protein product is CASSGSRGFGGYTF.

The DNA of the CDR3 is TGTGCTAGTGGTTCGGACAGGGGTTGGAACACCGGGGAGCTGTTTTTT. It specifies CASGSDRGWNTGELFF. The V call is TRBV12-5, the J call TRBJ2-2; TRBD1 aligns across 9 bases. CDR1 LGHNT and CDR2 FRNRAP come from the germline V gene. After removal of 4 bases from V and 1 base from J, the junction contained 4 bases not matched to a gene. CDR3 length: 16 amino acids. The full variable domain, rest sourced from reference TRBV12-5 and TRBJ2-2, is DARVTQTPRHKVTEMGQEVTMRCQPILGHNTVFWYRQTMMQGLELLAYFRNRAPLDDSGMPKDRFSAEMPDATLATLKIQPSEPRDSAVYFCASGSDRGWNTGELFFGEGSRLTVL.

V gene TRBV7-3 combines with J gene TRBJ1-1, with a possible D match to TRBD1 (6 bases). The germline V gene encodes CDR1 SGHTA and CDR2 FQGTGA. Trimming pared 5 bases from V and 4 bases from J, leaving 11 bases between. The CDR3 has 13 amino acids. The CDR3 reads CASSPDRFTEAFF. The CDR3 coding sequence is TGTGCCAGCAGCCCCGACAGGTTCACTGAAGCTTTCTTT.

The chain joins TRBV5-6 to TRBJ2-1; the D is unclear. V lost 4 bases to trimming and J lost 11 bases, with 19 bases between them. This CDR3 contains 14 residues. Germline lookup yields CDR1 SGHDT and CDR2 YYEEEE. The CDR3: CASSHQYNDWKQFF. CDR3 coding DNA: TGTGCCAGCAGCCATCAATACAATGACTGGAAGCAGTTCTTC.

The chain combines TRBV16 with TRBJ2-3; 12 bases fit TRBD2. The CDR3 spans 22 residues. Germline V gene data show CDR1 as KGHSY and CDR2 as FQNENV. V was pared by 1 base and J by 2 bases, with 19 bases of the junction left unmatched. This CDR3 is CASSQFFSGGTGLAGNTDTQYF. CDR3 bases: TGTGCCAGCAGCCAATTCTTCTCTGGGGGCACCGGACTAGCGGGAAACACAGATACGCAGTATTTT. Based on the CDR3 plus reference TRBV16 and TRBJ2-3, the full variable domain is GEEVAQTPKHLVRGEGQKAKLYCAPIKGHSYVFWYQQVLKNEFKFLISFQNENVFDETGMPKERFSAKCLPNSPCSLEIQATKLEDSAVYFCASSQFFSGGTGLAGNTDTQYFGPGTRLTVL.

J is TRBJ1-3 and V is TRBV28, with D maybe TRBD1 (6 bases). The CDR3 loop spans 17 amino acids. CDR1 MDHEN and CDR2 SYDVKM come from the germline V gene. V dropped 7 bases and J dropped 0 bases, with 19 bases sitting between them. The CDR3 protein is CASTLMGQLFSGNTIYF. The CDR3 DNA is TGTGCCAGCACCCTAATGGGACAATTGTTCTCTGGAAACACCATATATTTT. The full variable domain, with the rest looked up from reference TRBV28 and TRBJ1-3, is DVKVTQSSRYLVKRTGEKVFLECVQDMDHENMFWYRQDPGLGLRLIYFSYDVKMKEKGDIPEGYSVSREKKERFSLILESASTNQTSMYLCASTLMGQLFSGNTIYFGEGSWLTVV.

The chain employs TRBV7-2 and TRBJ2-7; D call uncertain. CDR1 is SGHTA, CDR2 FQGNSA, per germline. This CDR3 spans 14 amino acids. Trimming cost V 4 bases and J 0 bases, with 10 bases left between them. CDR3 in amino acids: CASSSYLRSYEQYF. The CDR3 region has the DNA TGTGCCAGCAGCTCCTACCTACGCTCCTACGAGCAGTACTTC.

This chain uses TRBV7-3 with TRBJ2-6, with D possibly TRBD1 on 5 matching bases. V lost 3 bases and J lost 2, with 8 bases in between. This CDR3 comprises 15 residues. Germline V gene data show CDR1 as SGHTA and CDR2 as FQGTGA. CDR3 sequence reads: CASSFSGTGANVLTF. The CDR3 nucleotides read TGTGCCAGCAGCTTTTCAGGGACTGGGGCCAACGTCCTGACTTTC.

V is TRBV9 and J is TRBJ2-7, with TRBD2 matching over 7 bases. This CDR3 contains 17 residues. From germline, CDR1 is SGDLS and CDR2 YYNGEE. V shed 3 bases and J 5 bases; nucleotides not matched to a gene: 17. CDR3 region: CASSASRQGGSPHEQYF. In nucleotides, the CDR3 is TGTGCCAGCAGCGCCAGTAGACAAGGCGGGAGTCCCCACGAGCAGTACTTC.

This sequence joins TRBV7-9 and TRBJ2-5, with 7 bases identical to TRBD1. TRBJ2-7 matches the DNA end more closely, so the J call is doubtful. This CDR3 spans 13 amino acids. Looked up from germline, CDR1 is SEHNR and CDR2 is FQNEAQ (reference sequence). CDR3 sequence (DNA): TGTGCCAGCAGCCTGACAGGGTTCTACGAGCAGTACTTC. This encodes CASSLTGFYEQYF.

The gene calls are TRBV27 and TRBJ2-2; 10 nucleotides agree with TRBD1. Germline V lookup: CDR1 MNHEY, CDR2 SMNVEV (reference sequence). The CDR3 totals 13 residues. The trim removed 6 bases at V and 10 bases at J, leaving 5 bases unmatched. The CDR3 region is CASRRQGAPELFF. The CDR3, as DNA: TGTGCCAGCAGGCGACAGGGGGCTCCGGAGCTGTTTTTT.

The J gene is TRBJ1-1, the V gene TRBV27; unclear D gene. Germline V CDR1 and CDR2: MNHEY, SMNVEV (reference sequence). V was shortened by 3 bases and J by 0 bases, with 11 bases between the two germline ends. This CDR3 comprises 15 residues. Written as DNA, the CDR3 is TGTGCCAGCAGTTTTAAGTCCGTAGTGAACACTGAAGCTTTCTTT. This translates into CASSFKSVVNTEAFF.

The chain uses TRBV10-3 and TRBJ2-2; unclear D gene. This CDR3 is 14 amino acids long. V was shortened by 4 bases and J by 0 bases, with 6 bases between the two germline ends. Germline values: CDR1 ENHRY, CDR2 SYGVKD. CDR3 in amino acids: CAISGRSNTGELFF. In nucleotides, the CDR3 is TGTGCCATCAGTGGGCGGTCGAACACCGGGGAGCTGTTTTTT.

CDR3 loop: CAWSARQSNYGYTF. The CDR3, as DNA: TGTGCCTGGAGTGCCCGACAGTCTAACTATGGCTACACCTTC. The chain uses TRBV30 and TRBJ1-2, with TRBD1 as a possible D gene (5 bases). The CDR3 has 14 residues. The V gene lost 1 base and the J gene lost 0 bases, with 9 bases spanning the gap. Germline-derived CDR1 and CDR2 are GTSNPN and SVGIG (reference sequence).

This sequence joins TRBV11-3 and TRBJ2-7; TRBD1 agrees at 7 bases. The V gene end was trimmed by 3 bases and the J gene end by 2 bases; junction bases not matched to a gene: 4. The CDR3 spans 14 residues. In germline, CDR1 is SGHNT, CDR2 YENEEA. In nucleotides, the CDR3 is TGTGCCAGCAGCTTCACCGGGACAGCCTACGAGCAGTACTTC. As protein: CASSFTGTAYEQYF.

The rearrangement uses TRBV28 and TRBJ2-7; 8 bases line up with TRBD1. Losses at the gene ends were 2 bases for V and 9 bases for J; bases not matched to a gene: 12. Germline V gives CDR1 MDHEN, CDR2 SYDVKM. The CDR3 is made up of 15 amino acids. The CDR3 sequence: CASSLNPGQELGQYF. As DNA, the CDR3 is TGTGCCAGCAGTTTAAACCCGGGACAGGAGTTGGGGCAGTACTTC.

The rearrangement joins TRBV9 to TRBJ1-6; D might be TRBD1 (5 bases). Germline loops: CDR1 SGDLS, CDR2 YYNGEE. Trimming stripped 4 bases from V and 8 bases from J, with 19 bases between. The CDR3 has 16 amino acids. CDR3 sequence reads: CASSPGRGFGHSPLHF. CDR3 DNA sequence: TGTGCCAGCAGCCCCGGGAGGGGTTTCGGTCATTCACCCCTCCACTTT. Together with reference TRBV9 and TRBJ1-6, the CDR3 gives the full variable domain: DSGVTQTPKHLITATGQRVTLRCSPRSGDLSVYWYQQSLDQGLQFLIQYYNGEERAKGNILERFSAQQFPDLHSELNLSSLELGDSALYFCASSPGRGFGHSPLHFGNGTRLTVT.

The V gene is TRBV5-1, the J gene TRBJ1-5; D is unclear. The CDR3 is 15 residues long. The V end was cut by 4 bases, the J end by 0 bases, with 11 bases between. Germline V lookup: CDR1 SGHRS, CDR2 YFSETQ. As DNA, the CDR3 is TGCGCCAGCAGCCAGGAGGGTTATAGCAATCAGCCCCAGCATTTT. Translated: CASSQEGYSNQPQHF.

V is TRBV13 and J is TRBJ1-5; a weak D match, TRBD1 (6 bases). The CDR3 extends over 14 amino acids. Germline V gives CDR1 PRHDT, CDR2 FYEKMQ (reference sequence). Trimming removed 0 bases at V and 6 bases at J, with 9 bases between. The DNA of the CDR3 is TGTGCCAGCAGCTTAGGAGGGGGTGGTCAGCCCCAGCATTTT. This translates into CASSLGGGGQPQHF.

V gene TRBV10-3 combines with J gene TRBJ2-3; 9 nucleotides line up with TRBD1. Germline V gene sequence: CDR1 ENHRY, CDR2 SYGVKD. This CDR3 contains 15 residues. Trimming took 6 bases from V and 3 from J; bases not matched to a gene: 7. The CDR3 nucleotides read TGTGCCATCAGATCGACAGGGGGGGCTACAGATACGCAGTATTTT. It yields the protein CAIRSTGGATDTQYF.

This sequence joins TRBV11-1 and TRBJ1-1; 7 bases line up with TRBD1. This CDR3 has 14 residues. CDR1 and CDR2 from the germline V gene are SGHAT and FQDESV (reference sequence). The J segment lost 7 bases and the V segment lost 3 bases, leaving 8 bases of the junction unmatched. In DNA form, the CDR3 reads TGTGCCAGCAGCTTCCGACAGGGAGGCAGTGAAGCTTTCTTT. Translated, it gives CASSFRQGGSEAFF.

The chain couples TRBV9 to TRBJ1-2; 8 nucleotides align to TRBD1. Looked up from germline, CDR1 is SGDLS and CDR2 is YYNGEE. The CDR3 extends over 18 amino acids. The junction had 12 bases not matched to a gene; V was cut back by 0 bases and J by 2 bases. The CDR3 DNA sequence: TGTGCCAGCAGCGTAGGAGGACAGGGTTCGGGACTAAACTATGGCTACACCTTC. It yields the protein CASSVGGQGSGLNYGYTF.

This chain joins TRBV5-1 and TRBJ2-7; D is unclear. Trimming pared 0 bases from V and 0 bases from J, leaving 4 bases between. The CDR3 is made up of 13 amino acids. Germline V gene lookup returns CDR1 SGHRS and CDR2 YFSETQ. The DNA for the CDR3 is TGCGCCAGCAGCTTGGACACCTCCTACGAGCAGTACTTC. Encoded protein: CASSLDTSYEQYF.

This chain links TRBV5-4 with TRBJ2-5; perhaps TRBD1 as D (6 bases). Germline assignment: CDR1 SGHNT and CDR2 YYREEE (reference sequence). The CDR3 spans 13 residues. Between the trimmed V and J ends, which lost 4 bases and 5 bases, there was a span of 12 bases. This CDR3 is CASSQQGTETQYF. The CDR3, as DNA: TGTGCCAGCAGCCAACAGGGTACGGAGACCCAGTACTTC.